Below, 32 T cell receptor beta chains from the same sample are listed, as sequenced in a study of shared clonotypes between healthy human individuals. Only CD45RO-negative cells positively selected for CCR7 counted as naive CD8 cells, so terminally differentiated effector memory CD45RA+ cells were excluded. Using immunoSEQ multiplex PCR, the repertoire was profiled, and TCRdb retains in-frame clones only, with some absent. The table has about 2 million clones, less than 95% seen once. Material for sequencing was naive CD8+ T cells sorted from blood. The receptors were sampled from a man between 18 and 29 years old in good health.

The V call is TRBV2, the J call TRBJ2-2, with 10 bases fitting TRBD2. V was clipped by 3 bases and J by 5 bases; unmatched bases: 9. The CDR3 extends over 17 amino acids. Looked up from germline, CDR1 is SNHLY and CDR2 is FYNNEI. In DNA form, the CDR3 reads TGTGCCAGCAGTGATCCTCGGACTAGCGGCCTAACCGGGGAGCTGTTTTTT. Protein: CASSDPRTSGLTGELFF.

The genes are TRBV2 and TRBJ2-7; 9 bases align to TRBD1. J lost 3 bases, V lost 6 bases, and 6 bases had no gene match. Germline CDR1 is SNHLY and CDR2 is FYNNEI. The CDR3 runs 14 residues. The CDR3, as DNA: TGTGCCAGCAGCCACGACAGGGGGTTCTACGAGCAGTACTTC. This codes for CASSHDRGFYEQYF.

This sequence joins TRBV19 and TRBJ2-2; D uncertain. This CDR3 comprises 15 residues. V lost 3 bases to trimming and J lost 0 bases, with 8 bases between them. CDR1 and CDR2 from the germline V gene are LNHDA and SQIVND (reference sequence). The CDR3 sequence is CASSIDSSNTGELFF. The CDR3 coding sequence is TGTGCCAGTAGTATTGACTCCTCGAACACCGGGGAGCTGTTTTTT.

The V gene is TRBV28, the J gene TRBJ2-1; D perhaps matches TRBD2 (5 bases). Germline CDR1 MDHEN, CDR2 SYDVKM. The CDR3 extends over 16 amino acids. With 3 bases removed from V and 0 bases from J, the gap between germline ends came to 12 bases. The CDR3 DNA reads as TGTGCCAGCAGTTTTCGAGGGTCTCCCTCCTACAATGAGCAGTTCTTC. As protein: CASSFRGSPSYNEQFF.

V and J are TRBV7-9 and TRBJ2-7, with D perhaps matching TRBD2 (5 bases). Trimming stripped 7 bases from V and 4 bases from J, with 20 bases between. CDR1 is SEHNR, CDR2 FQNEAQ, per germline (reference sequence). The CDR3 is 15 amino acids. CDR3 sequence (DNA): TGTGCCAGCAACCCTGGGCCGAGGGAAGGGTACGAGCAGTACTTC. Protein product: CASNPGPREGYEQYF.

The table lists this clone with a count of one. V and J are TRBV30 and TRBJ1-5; no firm D call. The V end was cut by 0 bases, the J end by 0 bases, with 9 bases between. CDR1 GTSNPN and CDR2 SVGIG come from the germline V gene (reference sequence). This CDR3 is built from 15 residues. The CDR3 DNA reads TGTGCCTGGAGTGTAGGACGGTCTAGCAATCAGCCCCAGCATTTT. Its protein product is CAWSVGRSSNQPQHF.

CDR3 DNA sequence: TGTGCCAGCAGTTTAAGGACAGAGGATTCACCCCTCCACTTT. This codes for CASSLRTEDSPLHF. The chain joins TRBV28 to TRBJ1-6; perhaps TRBD1 as D (6 bases). The CDR3 consists of 14 residues. Trimming shortened V by 2 bases and J by 8 bases, and 10 bases separated the two germline ends. Germline assignment: CDR1 MDHEN and CDR2 SYDVKM.

The V and J genes are TRBV13 and TRBJ2-3, with TRBD1 as a possible D gene (5 bases). The germline V and J ends were trimmed by 6 bases and 1 base, with 11 bases remaining between them. The CDR3 sequence is 14 residues long. Germline V gene sequence: CDR1 PRHDT, CDR2 FYEKMQ (reference sequence). The CDR3 DNA is TGTGCCAGCAGTCTACTCAGGGGCACAGATACGCAGTATTTT. Translation gives CASSLLRGTDTQYF.

V is TRBV7-6 and J is TRBJ2-1; the D is unclear. The CDR3 contains 12 residues. Trimming cost V 0 bases and J 9 bases, with 6 bases left between them. Germline CDR1 reads SGHVS; CDR2 reads FNYEAQ. CDR3 region: CASSLALGEQFF. The CDR3 nucleotides read TGTGCCAGCAGCTTAGCTCTGGGTGAGCAGTTCTTC. The full variable domain, its missing parts supplied by reference TRBV7-6 and TRBJ2-1, is GAGVSQSPRYKVTKRGQDVALRCDPISGHVSLYWYRQALGQGPEFLTYFNYEAQQDKSGLPNDRFSAERPEGSISTLTIQRTEQRDSAMYRCASSLALGEQFFGPGTRLTVL.

V usage is TRBV7-8 and J usage is TRBJ2-3, with TRBD2 matching over 8 bases. Germline values: CDR1 SGHVS, CDR2 FQNEAQ. The CDR3 spans 16 residues. V was clipped by 2 bases and J by 3 bases; unmatched bases: 7. CDR3 DNA sequence: TGTGCCAGCAGCTTAAGTCTAGCGGGTAGGACAGATACGCAGTATTTT. Protein: CASSLSLAGRTDTQYF.

DNA of the CDR3: TGTGCCAGCAGCACCCCAGGGGGCAACACTGAAGCTTTCTTT. Residues: CASSTPGGNTEAFF. The chain recombines TRBV5-6 with TRBJ1-1; TRBD1 aligns across 8 bases. Trimming at V came to 4 bases and at J to 2 bases, leaving 4 bases not matched to a gene. CDR1 is SGHDT and CDR2 is YYEEEE in the germline V gene. This CDR3 contains 14 residues.

Comments on this clone: The sample holds other DNA sequences that translate to the same CDR3. V usage is TRBV29-1 and J usage is TRBJ2-7, with 10 bases lining up with TRBD1. The CDR3 contains 13 residues. V trimming: 6 bases; J trimming: 0 bases; junction bases outside the gene matches: 2. Per the germline V gene, CDR1 is SQVTM and CDR2 is ANQGSEA. As DNA, the CDR3 is TGCAGCGTGCGGGACAGGGGCTCCTACGAGCAGTACTTC. Amino acid sequence: CSVRDRGSYEQYF.

This chain uses TRBV2 with TRBJ2-1; no reliable D call. This CDR3 has 11 residues. Germline CDR1 reads SNHLY; CDR2 reads FYNNEI. V shed 6 bases and J shed 8 bases, with 8 bases lying between them. The CDR3 sequence is CASSDHYEQFF. DNA for the CDR3: TGTGCCAGCAGCGACCATTATGAGCAGTTCTTC.

The V gene is TRBV19, the J gene TRBJ2-1; 9 nucleotides align to TRBD2. CDR1 and CDR2 from the germline V gene are LNHDA and SQIVND (reference sequence). J lost 5 bases, V lost 3 bases, and 8 bases had no gene match. The CDR3 is 16 residues long. CDR3 region: CASSMAREGRDNEQFF. The CDR3 region has the DNA TGTGCCAGTAGTATGGCGCGGGAGGGCCGGGACAATGAGCAGTTCTTC.

This clone was counted a few times. Written as DNA, the CDR3 is TGCGCCAGCAGCTTGATAATAGGGCAGAACACTGAAGCTTTCTTT. It codes for CASSLIIGQNTEAFF. V gene TRBV5-1 combines with J gene TRBJ1-1; D is unclear. Germline lookup yields CDR1 SGHRS and CDR2 YFSETQ. V was clipped by 1 base and J by 1 base, with 11 bases between them. CDR3 length: 15 amino acids.

The chain carries TRBV18 and TRBJ2-2, with TRBD2 matching 16 bases. The CDR3 runs 19 residues. CDR1 is KGHSH and CDR2 is LQKENI in the germline V gene. V lost 0 bases to trimming and J lost 2 bases; unmatched junction nucleotides: 3. This CDR3 is CASSPPGLAGGPNTGELFF. Here the CDR3 DNA reads TGTGCCAGCTCACCACCGGGACTAGCGGGAGGGCCCAACACCGGGGAGCTGTTTTTT.

V is TRBV4-3 and J is TRBJ2-5, with D hard to call. This CDR3 spans 15 amino acids. The V end was cut by 0 bases, the J end by 4 bases, with 12 bases between. Germline CDR1 is LGHNA and CDR2 is YSLEER. DNA for the CDR3: TGCGCCAGCAGCCAAGATCCGTGGCAGGCAGAGACCCAGTACTTC. Amino acid sequence: CASSQDPWQAETQYF.

This chain joins TRBV6-1 and TRBJ2-1; 10 positions match TRBD2. The CDR3 totals 15 residues. Per the germline V gene, CDR1 is MNHNS and CDR2 is SASEGT. After removal of 4 bases from V and 8 bases from J, the junction contained 8 bases not matched to a gene. CDR3 DNA: TGTGCCAGCAGTGGGCCGGGACTAGCGTACCATGAGCAGTTCTTC. It translates to CASSGPGLAYHEQFF.

This sequence joins TRBV2 and TRBJ1-1; D perhaps matches TRBD1 (6 bases). Germline CDR1 reads SNHLY; CDR2 reads FYNNEI. V lost 7 bases and J lost 3, with 9 bases in between. The CDR3 length is 12 residues. In DNA form, the CDR3 reads TGTGCCAGCACCTACAGGGACACTGAAGCTTTCTTT. This gives the protein CASTYRDTEAFF.

This clone appeared once. The V gene is TRBV6-1, the J gene TRBJ2-5; 7 bases match TRBD2. The CDR3 is 14 residues long. Per germline, CDR1 MNHNS and CDR2 SASEGT. With 6 bases clipped from V and 5 bases from J, the junction kept 9 bases outside the gene matches. As DNA, the CDR3 is TGTGCCAGCAGGGAATGGGGGGGGTTGGAGACCCAGTACTTC. Translating gives CASREWGGLETQYF.

The chain employs TRBV4-1 and TRBJ2-1; 10 bases are shared with TRBD1. Germline lookup yields CDR1 MGHRA and CDR2 YSYEKL. With V trimmed by 8 bases and J by 6 bases, 7 bases remained unmatched. The CDR3 covers 14 residues. The CDR3 nucleotides read TGCGCCAGCCAGACCGGGACAGGGGTCAATGAGCAGTTCTTC. Amino acids: CASQTGTGVNEQFF.

For this clone: This CDR3 is also generated by other DNA sequences in the sample. The CDR3 DNA sequence: TGTGCCACCAGCAGGGGCGGGGAAGCCAAAAACATTCAGTACTTC. Translated, it gives CATSRGGEAKNIQYF. The chain has TRBV15 and TRBJ2-4, with D possibly matching TRBD2 (6 bases). The ends were cut back, 3 bases at V and 0 bases at J, with 9 bases in the middle. The CDR3 has 15 residues. Germline V CDR1 and CDR2: LNHNV, YYDKDF (reference sequence).

The chain has TRBV2 and TRBJ1-1; 7 bases are a match to TRBD1. This CDR3 is built from 14 residues. V gave up 3 bases and J gave up 3 bases; unmatched junction bases: 4. Germline CDR1 SNHLY, CDR2 FYNNEI. The CDR3 reads CASSDNRGDTEAFF. DNA for the CDR3: TGTGCCAGCAGTGATAACAGGGGAGACACTGAAGCTTTCTTT.

The V gene is TRBV5-1, the J gene TRBJ2-1, with 10 bases that match TRBD2. The CDR3 loop spans 15 amino acids. Trimming took 0 bases from V and 12 from J; bases not matched to a gene: 9. From germline, CDR1 is SGHRS and CDR2 YFSETQ. The chain's CDR3 is CASSLEVSGRWGQFF. The CDR3 nucleotides are TGCGCCAGCAGCTTGGAGGTTAGCGGGAGGTGGGGGCAGTTCTTC.

V and J are TRBV7-2 and TRBJ2-2; no clear D. The length of the CDR3 is 13 residues. The V end was cut by 7 bases, the J end by 6 bases, with 12 bases between. Germline CDR1 and CDR2: SGHTA and FQGNSA. The CDR3 DNA reads as TGTGCCAGCATCCCGATGGTTCCCGGGGAGCTGTTTTTT. This encodes CASIPMVPGELFF.

The rearrangement uses TRBV2 and TRBJ1-5; D unclear. The germline CDR1 and CDR2 sequences are SNHLY and FYNNEI. Trimming took off 2 bases at V and 5 bases at J, with 16 bases between the two ends. The CDR3 sequence is 16 residues long. The CDR3 region has the DNA TGTGCCAGCAGTGAACAGGCAGAATTAGAGGATCAGCCCCAGCATTTT. Its protein is CASSEQAELEDQPQHF.

J is TRBJ2-2 and V is TRBV6-1, with a possible D match to TRBD1 (6 bases). The germline V gene has CDR1 MNHNS and CDR2 SASEGT. Trimming cost V 2 bases and J 9 bases, with 16 bases left between them. The CDR3 runs to 15 residues. In DNA, the CDR3 is TGTGCCAGCAGTGAAATAGGGGGTAGGACCCGGGAGCTGTTTTTT. Translated: CASSEIGGRTRELFF.

The J gene is TRBJ2-7, the V gene TRBV7-9, with D uncertain. This CDR3 is 14 amino acids long. V dropped 5 bases and J dropped 2 bases, with 13 bases sitting between them. Germline CDR1 is SEHNR and CDR2 is FQNEAQ (reference sequence). The CDR3 DNA reads as TGTGCCAGCAGCCCTCCAAGCGATCCCTACGAGCAGTACTTC. It specifies CASSPPSDPYEQYF.

The CDR3 protein is CASSLEARENTGELFF. Here the CDR3 DNA reads TGTGCCAGCAGCTTGGAAGCCAGGGAGAACACCGGGGAGCTGTTTTTT. V usage is TRBV5-6 and J usage is TRBJ2-2; D is perhaps TRBD1 (5 bases). V dropped 0 bases and J dropped 1 base, with 10 bases sitting between them. CDR3 length: 16 amino acids. Per germline, CDR1 SGHDT and CDR2 YYEEEE.

V usage is TRBV15 and J usage is TRBJ1-5; TRBD1 agrees at 7 bases. Germline values: CDR1 LNHNV, CDR2 YYDKDF (reference sequence). The CDR3 covers 15 residues. V was clipped by 1 base and J by 7 bases; unmatched bases: 7. The CDR3 sequence: CATSRGVTGDQPQHF. The CDR3 DNA reads TGTGCCACCAGCAGAGGGGTTACAGGGGACCAGCCCCAGCATTTT.

V usage is TRBV19 and J usage is TRBJ1-4; possibly TRBD1 for D (6 bases). V lost 8 bases and J 7 bases, leaving 20 bases between the germline ends. Looked up from germline, CDR1 is LNHDA and CDR2 is SQIVND (reference sequence). The length of the CDR3 is 15 residues. CDR3 DNA sequence: TGTGCCAGTCCCGAAGGGGGGGGGAGATGTGAAAAACTGTTTTTT. Translated: CASPEGGGRCEKLFF.

V is TRBV10-3 and J is TRBJ1-1; D is unclear. The CDR3 contains 14 residues. V was cut by 3 bases and J by 3 bases, with 11 bases left in between. CDR1 is ENHRY, CDR2 SYGVKD, per germline. DNA for the CDR3: TGTGCCATCAGTGACGAGCTGGGGTACACTGAAGCTTTCTTT. This gives the protein CAISDELGYTEAFF.